Listed below are T cell receptor beta chains from one sample, sequenced in a study of identical twins. TCRdb re-analysed the 5' RACE reads in MiXCR, keeping a single row per CDR3 protein. Among under 900,000 distinct CDR3 sequences listed, roughly an eighth were seen once. The same data also contributed to another study, on yellow fever vaccine responses in identical twins.

Sequencing input: PBMCs. The source is a young woman in good health. CDR3s include the opening cysteine and the closing phenylalanine or tryptophan. D genes are given only for firm matches. Expanded clones are given a class, and other clones once, few, many or no size at all.

abundance	j_gene	v_gene	d_gene	CDR3nt	CDR3aa
-	TRBJ2-1	TRBV6-1	-	TGTGCCAGCAGTGAAGGAGCTGAGCAGTTCTTC	CASSEGAEQFF
few	TRBJ2-4	TRBV12-3/TRBV12-4	TRBD2	TGTGCCAGCAGATTCGCTAGCGGTAACATTCAGTACTTC	CASRFASGNIQYF
many	TRBJ2-1	TRBV18	-	TGTGCCAGCTCACCACGAAGGGTCCATGAGCAGTTCTTC	CASSPRRVHEQFF
few	TRBJ2-1	TRBV6-1	TRBD2	TGTGCCAGCACCGTTAGCGGGACACCCTACAATGAGCAGTTCTTC	CASTVSGTPYNEQFF
many	TRBJ2-4	TRBV15	-	TGTGCCACCAGCAGAGATTCGTTACTGGCCAAAAACATTCAGTACTTC	CATSRDSLLAKNIQYF
-	TRBJ1-6	TRBV11-2	-	TGTGCCAGCAGCCTATGGAAGTTGACAAGTCCGAATTCACCCCTCCACTTT	CASSLWKLTSPNSPLHF
-	TRBJ2-5	TRBV20-1	TRBD1	TGCAGTGCCGACCCGACAGGGGTAGAGACCCAGTACTTC	CSADPTGVETQYF
many	TRBJ1-5	TRBV10-2	TRBD1	TGCGCCACCCGGACAGGGGATCAGCCCCAGCATTTT	CATRTGDQPQHF
-	TRBJ2-2	TRBV5-4	TRBD2	TGTGCCAGCAGCTTGAGTAGGGAGGGTGGTCGGACCGGGGAGCTGTTTTTT	CASSLSREGGRTGELFF
few	TRBJ1-2	TRBV12-3/TRBV12-4	TRBD1	TGTGCCAGCAGCATTCCGGGACAGGAGCGCTATGGCTACACCTTC	CASSIPGQERYGYTF
few	TRBJ1-4	TRBV7-9	-	TGTGCCAGCAGCTTAGCCCCACAGAGGCCTAATGAAAAACTGTTTTTT	CASSLAPQRPNEKLFF
-	TRBJ2-7	TRBV20-1	-	TGCAGTCCAATAGCGGATAGCTCCTACGAGCAGTACTTC	CSPIADSSYEQYF
-	TRBJ2-3	TRBV2	-	TGTGCCAGCGGGGACTTCGGCTCAGATACGCAGTATTTT	CASGDFGSDTQYF
-	TRBJ2-1	TRBV18	-	TGTGCCAGCTCACCCGGACAGCAATACAATGAGCAGTTCTTC	CASSPGQQYNEQFF
-	TRBJ1-6	TRBV7-6	TRBD1	TGTGCCAGCAGCGCGCTGGGGACAGGCAATTCACCCCTCCACTTT	CASSALGTGNSPLHF
-	TRBJ2-4	TRBV2	-	TGTGCCAGCAGGGTAAAAAACATTCAGTACTTC	CASRVKNIQYF
-	TRBJ1-1	TRBV7-8	-	TGTGCCAGCAAAGGACTCACTGAAGCTTTCTTT	CASKGLTEAFF
-	TRBJ2-3	TRBV20-1	TRBD2	TGCAGTGCTACCAGAAGCGGGAGAGCAGATACGCAGTATTTT	CSATRSGRADTQYF
few	TRBJ1-6	TRBV7-2	TRBD1	TGTGCCAGCAGCTCCGCCGGGACAGGGAAGGAATCACCCCTCCACTTT	CASSSAGTGKESPLHF
-	TRBJ2-7	TRBV7-9	TRBD2	TGTGCCAGCAGCCCAGGACTAGCGGTTACCTACGAGCAGTACTTC	CASSPGLAVTYEQYF
few	TRBJ2-2	TRBV28	TRBD1	TGTGCCAGCAGACGACAGGGTTACGCCGGGGAGCTGTTTTTT	CASRRQGYAGELFF
few	TRBJ2-1	TRBV5-5	-	TGTGCCAGCAGCTTGGCCGTATTGGGGGGGGGCCTCTACAATGAGCAGTTCTTC	CASSLAVLGGGLYNEQFF
few	TRBJ2-7	TRBV29-1	TRBD2	TGCAGCGTTAGATCGGGGACTACACACGAGCAGTACTTC	CSVRSGTTHEQYF
-	TRBJ2-3	TRBV28	-	TGTGCCAGCAGTTTGCCGGTAAATGCACAGTATTTT	CASSLPVNAQYF
-	TRBJ2-7	TRBV5-8	-	TGTGCCAGCAGCCTCAGAAGACTAGATTACGAGCTGTACTTC	CASSLRRLDYELYF
-	TRBJ1-2	TRBV9	-	TGTGCCAGCAGCGTAGGATGGGGGCTAAATGGCTACACCTTC	CASSVGWGLNGYTF
few	TRBJ2-5	TRBV25-1	TRBD1	TGTGCCAGCAGTGAATATGCGGCAGGGGGTGGCCAGACCCAGTACTTC	CASSEYAAGGGQTQYF
many	TRBJ2-3	TRBV12-3/TRBV12-4	-	TGTGCCAGCAGCTCTGTGTTGGATACGCAGTATTTT	CASSSVLDTQYF
-	TRBJ2-6	TRBV5-1	-	TGCGCCAGCAGTCCGGGAGAGGGACAGTCCAACGTCCTGACTTTC	CASSPGEGQSNVLTF
-	TRBJ1-1	TRBV4-1	-	TGCGCCAGCAGCCAAGAACGGGGGCCTGAAGCTTTCTTT	CASSQERGPEAFF
few	TRBJ2-7	TRBV9	TRBD1	TGTGCCAGCAGCGCTGACCACAGGGGCCCCTACGAGCAGTACTTC	CASSADHRGPYEQYF
many	TRBJ2-7	TRBV29-1	TRBD2	TGCAGCGCCCGACTAGCGGGAGTCCACGAGCAGTACTTC	CSARLAGVHEQYF
-	TRBJ1-4	TRBV15	TRBD1	TGTGCCACCAGCCTAGGCAGGGGGAATGAAAAACTGTTTTTT	CATSLGRGNEKLFF
few	TRBJ2-2	TRBV11-2	TRBD2	TGTGCCAGCAGCTTATGGGATAGCGGGCCTTCGAACACCGGGGAGCTGTTTTTT	CASSLWDSGPSNTGELFF
few	TRBJ2-1	TRBV5-1	-	TGCGCCAGCAGCTTGGTTGGGGGGGCTTTCCATGAGCAGTTCTTC	CASSLVGGAFHEQFF
-	TRBJ2-1	TRBV28	-	TGTGCCAGCAGTTTTATGGCGGAGAACTACAATGAGCAGTTCTTC	CASSFMAENYNEQFF
few	TRBJ2-1	TRBV5-1	TRBD2	TGCGCCAGCAGGGCTAGCGGGATGACGAGCTCCTACAATGAGCAGTTCTTC	CASRASGMTSSYNEQFF
-	TRBJ1-2	TRBV10-3	-	TGTGCCATCAGTGAATTGGGGCCCAACTATGGCTACACCTTC	CAISELGPNYGYTF
-	TRBJ1-1	TRBV6-6	-	TGTGCCGGCCGACCAGGGGAGAACACTGAAGCTTTCTTT	CAGRPGENTEAFF
many	TRBJ2-1	TRBV5-1	-	TGCGCCAGCAGGAGAATACTGGTCGGATACAATGAGCAGTTCTTC	CASRRILVGYNEQFF
few	TRBJ2-7	TRBV12-3/TRBV12-4	-	TGTGCCAGCAGTTTGGGGGCGGGAGCCAACGAGCAGTACTTC	CASSLGAGANEQYF
many	TRBJ2-5	TRBV5-1	-	TGCGCCAGCTCCCTGAACTGGGAGACCCAGTACTTC	CASSLNWETQYF
few	TRBJ2-5	TRBV3-1	-	TGTGCCAGCAGCCCAAGGGGGATGGGGATGGAAGAGACCCAGTACTTC	CASSPRGMGMEETQYF
many	TRBJ1-6	TRBV12-3/TRBV12-4	-	TGTGCCAGCAGTTTACGGAGGGTTGGGGATAATTCACCCCTCCACTTT	CASSLRRVGDNSPLHF
few	TRBJ1-1	TRBV15	-	TGTGCCACCAGCATTTCCAGGAACACTGAAGCTTTCTTT	CATSISRNTEAFF
-	TRBJ2-1	TRBV10-3	-	TGTGCCATCAGTGAGTCAGGCGGGTGGGGGGACAATGAGCAGTTCTTC	CAISESGGWGDNEQFF
-	TRBJ2-3	TRBV11-3	-	TGTGCCAGCAGCTTAGGACTTTATGGCACAGATACGCAGTATTTT	CASSLGLYGTDTQYF
-	TRBJ1-1	TRBV7-9	TRBD1	TGTGCCAGCAGCGCACCGGGACAGGCGAACACTGAAGCTTTCTTT	CASSAPGQANTEAFF
many	TRBJ2-5	TRBV6-2/TRBV6-3	-	TGTGCCAGCAGTTACGGCGGGGAGCAAGAGACCCAGTACTTC	CASSYGGEQETQYF
-	TRBJ2-1	TRBV12-3/TRBV12-4	-	TGTGCCAGCACCAGTCCCAAACTCGAGCAGTTCTTC	CASTSPKLEQFF
many	TRBJ2-2	TRBV12-3/TRBV12-4	TRBD1	TGTGCCAGCAATCCCGGTGGGACAGGGAAAACCGGGGAGCTGTTTTTT	CASNPGGTGKTGELFF
-	TRBJ2-1	TRBV12-3/TRBV12-4	-	TGTGCCAGCAGTCCCTCCAGGTCCGCCGGTCGTAAGCCCAATGAGCAGTTCTTC	CASSPSRSAGRKPNEQFF
many	TRBJ1-1	TRBV4-1	-	TGCGCAAGCCGCGGACAGAACACTGAAGCTTTCTTT	CASRGQNTEAFF
many	TRBJ2-5	TRBV6-9	-	TGTGCCAGGCCGTTGAGACCCCGGGAGACCCAGTACTTC	CARPLRPRETQYF